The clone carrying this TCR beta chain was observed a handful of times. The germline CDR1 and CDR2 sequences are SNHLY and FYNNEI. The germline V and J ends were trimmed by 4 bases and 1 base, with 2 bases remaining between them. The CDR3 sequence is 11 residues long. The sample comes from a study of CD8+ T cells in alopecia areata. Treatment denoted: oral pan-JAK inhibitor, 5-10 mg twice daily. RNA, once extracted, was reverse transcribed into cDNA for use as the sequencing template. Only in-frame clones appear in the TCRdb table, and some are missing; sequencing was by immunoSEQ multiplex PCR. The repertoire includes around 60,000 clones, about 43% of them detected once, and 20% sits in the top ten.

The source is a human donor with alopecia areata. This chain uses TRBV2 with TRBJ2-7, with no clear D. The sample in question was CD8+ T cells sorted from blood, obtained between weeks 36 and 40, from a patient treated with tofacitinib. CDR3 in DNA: TGTGCCAGCAGTGGATCCTACGAGCAGTACTTC. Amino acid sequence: CASSGSYEQYF. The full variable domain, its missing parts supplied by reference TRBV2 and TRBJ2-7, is EPEVTQTPSHQVTQMGQEVILRCVPISNHLYFYWYRQILGQKVEFLVSFYNNEISEKSEIFDDQFSVERPDGSNFTLKIRSTKLEDSAMYFCASSGSYEQYFGPGTRLTVT.